The 19 T cell receptor beta chains reported below all come from one sample, sequenced in a study of CD8+ T cells in alopecia areata. Regarding treatment: oral pan-JAK inhibitor, 5-10 mg twice daily. Investigators isolated RNA and reverse transcribed it into cDNA to act as the sequencing template. Data came from immunoSEQ multiplex PCR; TCRdb stores just in-frame clones and leaves some out. The repertoire holds fewer than 250,000 clones, with roughly three fifths as singletons. The sequencing used CD4+ T cells sorted from blood, collected around week 47, from a patient treated with tofacitinib. The receptors shown here come from a human donor with alopecia areata.

This clone was picked up a small number of times. V gene TRBV19 combines with J gene TRBJ1-4; unclear D gene. The length of the CDR3 is 13 residues. Germline V CDR1 and CDR2: LNHDA, SQIVND (reference sequence). The V end lost 7 bases, the J end lost 8 bases, and 14 bases lay between the germline ends. CDR3 nucleotide sequence: TGTGCCAGTACACAGAGATTGACAGAAAAACTGTTTTTT. This encodes CASTQRLTEKLFF.

The rearrangement uses TRBV29-1 and TRBJ1-2; tentative D call: TRBD1 (5 bases). V was shortened by 5 bases and J by 4 bases, with 8 bases between the two germline ends. Per the germline V gene, CDR1 is SQVTM and CDR2 is ANQGSEA. This CDR3 has 11 amino acids. CDR3 nucleotides: TGCAGCGTTTCAGGGTCCTATGGCTACACCTTC. Translating it yields CSVSGSYGYTF.

In its sample, this clone was seen a few times. This chain joins TRBV4-2 and TRBJ2-2, with TRBD2 matching over 11 bases. The CDR3 covers 21 residues. With 0 bases clipped from V and 4 bases from J, the junction kept 16 bases outside the gene matches. CDR1 and CDR2 from the germline V gene are LGHNA and YNFKEQ. CDR3 DNA: TGTGCCAGCAGCCAAGATTCCCCATGGCTAGCGGGGGGAGAAGGCACCGGGGAGCTGTTTTTT. This gives the protein CASSQDSPWLAGGEGTGELFF.

This clone was recorded a few times. The V and J genes are TRBV29-1 and TRBJ2-6, with D unclear. The V and J ends lost 4 bases and 1 base respectively, with 5 bases between them. The germline gives CDR1 SQVTM, CDR2 ANQGSEA. The CDR3 has 13 residues. The CDR3 DNA follows: TGCAGCGTTGCGTTATCTGGGGCCAACGTCCTGACTTTC. Translated, it gives CSVALSGANVLTF.

Comment on this clone: One junction end disagrees with the germline gene, perhaps due to a read error. The CDR3 DNA is TGCAGTGCTAGAAGCCCCGGGGGCCCTACATTT. Amino acid sequence: CSARSPGGPTF. This sequence joins TRBV20-1 and TRBJ2-3; D is tentatively TRBD1 or TRBD2 (6 bases each). CDR3 length: 11 residues. Germline V gene data show CDR1 as DFQATT and CDR2 as SNEGSKA (reference sequence).

This sequence joins TRBV29-1 and TRBJ2-4; D is undetermined. The CDR3 length is 13 residues. With 6 bases removed from V and 0 bases from J, the gap between germline ends came to 9 bases. In germline, CDR1 is SQVTM, CDR2 ANQGSEA. The CDR3 is CSVLDGAKNIQYF. CDR3 bases: TGCAGCGTGTTGGACGGAGCCAAAAACATTCAGTACTTC. Together with reference TRBV29-1 and TRBJ2-4, the CDR3 gives the full variable domain: SAVISQKPSRDICQRGTSLTIQCQVDSQVTMMFWYRQQPGQSLTLIATANQGSEATYESGFVIDKFPISRPNLTFSTLTVSNMSPEDSSIYLCSVLDGAKNIQYFGAGTRLSVL.

The chain combines TRBV29-1 with TRBJ2-3; 8 bases line up with TRBD1. CDR3 size: 13 residues. The V and J ends lost 7 bases and 2 bases, in that order; junction bases with no gene match: 5. Germline V gene data show CDR1 as SQVTM and CDR2 as ANQGSEA. DNA of the CDR3: TGCAGCGGAGGACAGGGAGTCACAGATACGCAGTATTTT. Protein: CSGGQGVTDTQYF.

This clone has more than one count but fewer than ten. The chain uses TRBV27 and TRBJ2-5; D is uncertain. Germline lookup yields CDR1 MNHEY and CDR2 SMNVEV (reference sequence). V lost 5 bases, J lost 5 bases, and 12 bases lay in between. This CDR3 is 13 amino acids long. CDR3 residues: CASSAMVGETQYF. The CDR3 coding sequence is TGTGCCAGCAGTGCGATGGTCGGCGAGACCCAGTACTTC.

The chain is built from TRBV15 and TRBJ2-3; 14 bases are a match to TRBD2. Per the germline V gene, CDR1 is LNHNV and CDR2 is YYDKDF (reference sequence). This CDR3 has 17 amino acids. J was trimmed by 4 bases and V by 3 bases; bases with no gene match: 6. The CDR3 DNA reads TGTGCCACCAGCAGGGGGACTAGCGGGGGCGGCGCAGATACGCAGTATTTT. It is translated as CATSRGTSGGGADTQYF.

V gene TRBV27 combines with J gene TRBJ1-5, with 8 positions matching TRBD1. The V and J ends lost 6 bases and 4 bases, in that order; junction bases with no gene match: 5. This CDR3 has 14 residues. The germline V gene encodes CDR1 MNHEY and CDR2 SMNVEV (reference sequence). The CDR3: CASRLTGGNQPQHF. The DNA for the CDR3 is TGTGCCAGCAGACTAACAGGGGGGAATCAGCCCCAGCATTTT.

The chain joins TRBV13 to TRBJ1-1, with D perhaps TRBD1 (5 bases). This CDR3 spans 13 amino acids. Deletions cut 3 bases from V and 1 base from J, with 6 bases between. The germline V gene encodes CDR1 PRHDT and CDR2 FYEKMQ (reference sequence). CDR3 loop: CASSLTENTEAFF. The CDR3 bases are TGTGCCAGCAGCTTGACAGAGAACACTGAAGCTTTCTTT. The full variable domain, rest sourced from reference TRBV13 and TRBJ1-1, is AAGVIQSPRHLIKEKRETATLKCYPIPRHDTVYWYQQGPGQDPQFLISFYEKMQSDKGSIPDRFSAQQFSDYHSELNMSSLELGDSALYFCASSLTENTEAFFGQGTRLTVV.

The chain employs TRBV4-2 and TRBJ2-7; 8 nucleotides agree with TRBD1. Germline loops: CDR1 LGHNA, CDR2 YNFKEQ. The CDR3 is 13 amino acids. Trimming cost V 4 bases and J 3 bases; bases outside gene matches: 2. The chain's CDR3 is CASSRDRNYEQYF. Written as DNA, the CDR3 is TGTGCCAGCAGCCGGGACAGGAACTACGAGCAGTACTTC.

V usage is TRBV4-3 and J usage is TRBJ1-1; D gene unclear. Per the germline V gene, CDR1 is LGHNA and CDR2 is YSLEER. The CDR3 is made up of 15 amino acids. The germline V and J ends were trimmed by 0 bases and 4 bases, with 12 bases remaining between them. The chain's CDR3 is CASSQDLGSPTEAFF. CDR3 DNA sequence: TGCGCCAGCAGCCAAGACCTGGGTTCGCCCACTGAAGCTTTCTTT.

This clone was counted only a few times. CDR3 sequence reads: CSARAGSEQFF. The CDR3 DNA reads as TGCAGTGCTAGGGCGGGCTCTGAGCAGTTCTTC. The genes are TRBV20-1 and TRBJ2-1; perhaps TRBD2 as D (5 bases). Germline V lookup: CDR1 DFQATT, CDR2 SNEGSKA (reference sequence). This CDR3 has 11 amino acids. V was cut by 3 bases and J by 9 bases, with 9 bases left in between.

The chain carries TRBV5-6 and TRBJ2-1; 7 bases match TRBD2. Germline values: CDR1 SGHDT, CDR2 YYEEEE. J lost 4 bases, V lost 4 bases, and 8 bases had no gene match. CDR3 length: 15 amino acids. The CDR3 nucleotides are TGTGCCAGCAGCCCCTTCGGGGGGTCTTACAATGAGCAGTTCTTC. Its translation is CASSPFGGSYNEQFF.

This clone occurred a few times. The chain employs TRBV6-1 and TRBJ1-6; the match to TRBD1 covers 9 bases. The CDR3 loop spans 15 amino acids. J gave up 3 bases and V 7 bases, and 4 bases lay outside the gene matches. Germline loops: CDR1 MNHNS, CDR2 SASEGT. CDR3 DNA sequence: TGTGCCAGCACCACAGGGGGCGTCTATAATTCACCCCTCCACTTT. This sequence encodes CASTTGGVYNSPLHF.

This clone came up once. The chain employs TRBV2 and TRBJ2-3, with 7 positions matching TRBD1. Germline-derived CDR1 and CDR2 are SNHLY and FYNNEI. The V gene end was trimmed by 5 bases and the J gene end by 5 bases; junction bases not matched to a gene: 4. This CDR3 spans 13 amino acids. The CDR3 sequence is CASSFTGVDTQYF. The DNA for the CDR3 is TGTGCCAGCAGTTTTACAGGGGTAGATACGCAGTATTTT.

The table lists this clone with a few counts. The gene calls are TRBV2 and TRBJ1-2, with 7 bases fitting TRBD1. Germline V lookup: CDR1 SNHLY, CDR2 FYNNEI. The CDR3 consists of 14 residues. The junction had 1 base not matched to a gene; V was cut back by 1 base and J by 2 bases. CDR3 protein: CASSEDRGNYGYTF. The CDR3, as DNA: TGTGCCAGCAGTGAAGACAGGGGCAACTATGGCTACACCTTC.

This chain links TRBV4-3 with TRBJ2-7, with TRBD2 matching over 7 bases. This CDR3 has 17 residues. Germline V gene data show CDR1 as LGHNA and CDR2 as YSLEER. V trimming: 1 base; J trimming: 3 bases; junction bases outside the gene matches: 12. CDR3 protein: CASSQVTGRGILYEQYF. CDR3 nucleotides: TGCGCCAGCAGCCAAGTAACCGGGCGGGGGATCCTCTACGAGCAGTACTTC.